This T cell receptor beta chain was sequenced in a study of blood T cell repertoires in COVID-19 (dated by TCRdb to 2018 to 2021). Looking at the study overall: Samples from collaborators originated in the United States, Italy and Spain and spanned both the acute and convalescent phases of COVID-19. The material from the prospective study consisted of cDNA or gDNA derived from T cells, B-cell-depleted T cells, or PBMCs. Samples came from the ongoing ImmuneRACE study (first 160 participants) plus 1,254 subjects from 6 global collaborators. The dataset comprised deeply sampled blood TCRbeta repertoires from subjects exposed to, actively infected with, or recovered from COVID-19. A freely available public database, intended as a resource for researchers studying the immune response to SARS-CoV-2, is where the repertoires were released. Where available, HLA class I and class II types were taken from metadata supplied by the sample provider and were not determined by assay-based typing. Nearly every sample came with metadata listing a de-identified subject ID, COVID-19 status, age in years and sex. What the authors observed across the whole study: The amount of clinical and demographic metadata varied by source and participant and was provided uncurated.

Enrolling through a virtual design, the prospective study's participants ranged in age from roughly 18 to 90 years and lived across some 22 United States geographic areas. To assign participants to cohorts, the prospective study relied on clinical history that participants themselves reported in a screening survey and a study questionnaire. For ImmuneRACE Cohort 3, a participant was defined as recovered based on two consecutive negative NP/OP PCR tests, clearance by a healthcare professional, or resolution of symptoms. Each participant in the prospective study had whole blood, serum and a nasopharyngeal or oropharyngeal swab collected by mobile phlebotomists. Participants in the prospective study had the option to provide additional blood draws and questionnaires over an approximately 2-month period. Before DNA extraction, prospective study blood samples were shipped either frozen or at room temperature.

V and J are trimmed by 0 bases and 3 bases, and the gene matches miss 7 bases of the junction. The CDR3 runs 17 residues from the cysteine to the phenylalanine. The kept DNA is CDR3 alone, 51 bases in frame from the first base. Based on the germline V gene (reference sequence), the CDR1 and CDR2 sequences are SEHNR and FQNEAQ. This clone was counted ten times or more. No antigen is known for it. No base qualities exist here, and no much larger clone lies one base off it. The immunoSEQ Assay, a bias-controlled multiplex PCR, was used to amplify TCRbeta CDR3 regions from genomic DNA. Per the authors' processing: The number of nucleated cells in each sample was estimated by amplification of reference gene primers within the assay. Sequence reads were collapsed and filtered to measure the absolute abundance of every unique TCRbeta CDR3 rearrangement. For each sample, productive Simpson clonality was calculated by taking the square root of Simpson's diversity index across productive rearrangements. TCRdb took over this immuneACCESS table, retaining in-frame rearrangements with V and J assigned. Such tables are incomplete; in checked studies, under half of the missing clones stem from an unresolved V gene, and the remainder is unexplained. D and trimming were read from the DNA, whereas the V and J calls and clone size are those reported in that table. For this sample there are about 400,000 clones; 85% to 90% appear just once. Approximately 9.3% of the sample comes from the top ten.

The V gene is TRBV7-9 and the J gene is TRBJ2-2, with 7 bases aligning to TRBD2. The sequence came from a woman in her 50s who had recovered from COVID-19. Sequencing was carried out using PBMCs or T cells enriched from blood (not recorded which). Here the CDR3 is given as CASSLAGAGTYTGELFF. The sequenced DNA: TGTGCCAGCAGCTTAGCAGGAGCGGGGACTTACACCGGGGAGCTGTTTTTT.